Detailed here is one T cell receptor beta chain. The data belong to a study of CD8 T cells in Susac syndrome. Reverse transcription used about 0.45 to 1 ug RNA and random hexamers. TCRdb reprocessed the immunoSEQ multiplex PCR reads via MiXCR and lists one record per CDR3 protein. The sample contains roughly 200,000 distinct CDR3 sequences, approximately 93% of which appear only once. Trimming removed 6 bases at V and 5 bases at J, with 13 bases between. CDR3 size: 12 residues. Germline assignment: CDR1 SQVTM and CDR2 ANQGSEA. Healthy donors, matched for age and sex, constituted the control group. The material sequenced was CD4+ T cells from PBMCs. This clonotype originated in a human donor in good health. V and J are TRBV29-1 and TRBJ1-1, with unresolved D. The chain's CDR3 is CSVAKAKTEAFF. In DNA, the CDR3 is TGCAGCGTCGCTAAGGCGAAGACTGAAGCTTTCTTT.